A selection of T cell receptor beta chains follows, all from one sample in a study of shared clonotypes between healthy human individuals. Clones were sequenced by immunoSEQ multiplex PCR, and TCRdb holds only the in-frame ones, with some missing. Seen here are 2 million to 3 million clones, over 85% observed once, and the top ten hold approximately 0.36%. Sequencing was carried out using naive CD4+ T cells from PBMCs. These receptor sequences come from a man younger than 35 in good health. Some clones in this sample may be carry-over from other donors' samples. CDR3s include the opening cysteine and the closing phenylalanine or tryptophan. A clone size is listed for some rows: how often the clone was seen (once, few, many), or a class if it is expanded.

J gene,V gene,clone size,CDR3 protein
TRBJ2-1,TRBV25-1,-,CASSGMPPGNEQFF
TRBJ1-1,TRBV28,-,CASSPRRGPKAFF
TRBJ1-1,TRBV18,-,CASSLRGGPGNTEAFF
TRBJ1-2,TRBV2,-,CASSIQGNGYTF
TRBJ1-2,TRBV15,-,CATSRRQGAGYGYTF
TRBJ2-4,TRBV13,-,CASSSSGLAGGLENIQYF
TRBJ2-2,TRBV28,-,CASSLGVGSGELFF
TRBJ2-3,TRBV9,-,CASSVHGGTAPRNTQYF
TRBJ2-3,TRBV21-1,-,CASSKNGLAGGTDTQYF
TRBJ2-7,TRBV28,-,CASSSLYSEQYF
TRBJ1-2,TRBV11-1,-,CASSPGFNYGYTF
TRBJ1-1,TRBV5-1,once,CASSLTPENTEAFF
TRBJ2-2,TRBV6-5,-,CASSYRRASTGELFF
TRBJ1-1,TRBV5-1,-,CASSLEVPDTEAFF
TRBJ2-5,TRBV27,-,CASSPPPRVAGGEETQYF
TRBJ1-1,TRBV27,-,CASSLVRGNTEAFF
TRBJ1-4,TRBV9,-,CASSVAQGAREKLFF
TRBJ2-7,TRBV2,-,CASSGMKVAGGGYEQYF
TRBJ1-3,TRBV28,-,CASSSNGRGNTIYF
TRBJ1-5,TRBV19,-,CASSTSQGNQPQHF
TRBJ2-5,TRBV7-2,-,CASSLRAGGYPIPQETQYF
TRBJ1-2,TRBV18,-,CASSPETVLYGYTF
TRBJ2-3,TRBV29-1,-,CSVRTRHTDTQYF
TRBJ1-4,TRBV4-2,-,CASSLGTGDEKLFF
TRBJ2-2,TRBV5-4,-,CASSPTGGPSGSNTGELFF
TRBJ1-2,TRBV7-9,-,CASSLTGGNYGYTF
TRBJ2-7,TRBV28,once,CASRGSYEQYF
TRBJ2-7,TRBV14,-,CASSQVGREWYEQYF
TRBJ2-7,TRBV5-1,-,CASSERGGGSSYEQYF
TRBJ1-4,TRBV28,few,CAIGQGNEKLFF
TRBJ2-7,TRBV27,-,CASSPPGRMYREQYF
TRBJ2-7,TRBV18,-,CASSPREGAYEQYF
TRBJ2-7,TRBV4-1,-,CASSLPTSGAKISYEQYF
TRBJ2-3,TRBV7-8,-,CASSRGRAPDTQYF
TRBJ2-5,TRBV11-2,-,CASNSSALHF
TRBJ1-3,TRBV28,-,CATREFVTWNF
TRBJ2-2,TRBV7-6,-,CASSPRMGVNTGELFF
TRBJ2-3,TRBV6-1,once,CASSERGADTQYF
TRBJ2-5,TRBV28,-,CASSLWKAGTQETQYF
TRBJ2-7,TRBV7-9,-,CASSLQGAPYEQYF
TRBJ2-2,TRBV9,-,CASSARAGDTGELFF
TRBJ1-5,TRBV28,-,CASSLGGLGKPQHF
TRBJ2-1,TRBV6-5,-,CASSSPGLAGQNEQFF
TRBJ1-4,TRBV2,-,CASSEWTGSHGRDEKLFF
TRBJ2-7,TRBV29-1,-,CSVLGQGAFEQYF
TRBJ2-5,TRBV4-2,once,CASSKRTREETQYF
TRBJ2-7,TRBV2,-,CASSVQGGGEQYF
TRBJ2-1,TRBV11-3,-,CASSLDAPPGSHEQFF
-,TRBV7-3,-,CASSLSSGARSYEQYF
TRBJ2-1,TRBV4-2,once,CASGIAGGPGNEQFF
TRBJ2-3,TRBV7-8,-,CASSLAPPAGVDTQYF
TRBJ1-5,TRBV28,-,CASRPTGRNQPQHF
TRBJ2-1,TRBV5-1,-,CASSSYSGSSEQFF
TRBJ2-3,TRBV5-1,-,CASSTGLAGGYDTQYF
TRBJ1-1,TRBV6-5,-,CASSYSDWGSGAFF
TRBJ2-7,TRBV28,-,CASSPGTVGSYEQYF